This T cell receptor beta chain was sequenced for a study of blood T cell repertoires in COVID-19. TCRdb's table, derived via immunoSEQ multiplex PCR, lists solely in-frame clones and lacks some. The sample yields 150,000 to 200,000 clones, 60% to 80% seen once. V shed 5 bases, J shed 6 bases, and the junction held 7 bases outside the gene matches. The CDR3 covers 14 residues. The germline CDR1 and CDR2 sequences are MDHEN and SYDVKM. The sample consisted of peripheral blood. This sequence joins TRBV28 and TRBJ2-7; 10 nucleotides agree with TRBD1. The origin of this receptor is a man in his 70s with acute or convalescent COVID-19. The CDR3 bases are TGTGCCAGCAGTCCGGGGACAGGGGCGCTCGAGCAGTACTTC. This codes for CASSPGTGALEQYF.